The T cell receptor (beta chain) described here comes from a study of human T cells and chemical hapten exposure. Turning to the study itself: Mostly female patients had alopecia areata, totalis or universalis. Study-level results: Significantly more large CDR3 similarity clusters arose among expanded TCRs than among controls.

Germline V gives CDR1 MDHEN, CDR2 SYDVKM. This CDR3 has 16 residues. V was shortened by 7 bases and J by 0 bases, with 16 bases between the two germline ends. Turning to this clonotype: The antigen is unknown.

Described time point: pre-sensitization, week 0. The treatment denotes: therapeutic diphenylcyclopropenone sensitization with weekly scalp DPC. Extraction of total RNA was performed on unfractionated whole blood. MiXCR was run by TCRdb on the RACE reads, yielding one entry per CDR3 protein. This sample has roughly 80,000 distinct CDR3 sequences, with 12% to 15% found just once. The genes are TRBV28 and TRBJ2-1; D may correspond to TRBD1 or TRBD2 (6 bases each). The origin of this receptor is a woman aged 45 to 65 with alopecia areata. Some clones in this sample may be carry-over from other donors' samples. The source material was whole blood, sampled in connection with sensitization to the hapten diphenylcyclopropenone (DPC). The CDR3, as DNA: TGTGCCAGCACCCCGATCGGGGGCGGCTCCTACAATGAGCAGTTCTTC. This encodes CASTPIGGGSYNEQFF.